Following are 25 T cell receptor beta chains from one sample sequenced in a study of blood T cell repertoires in COVID-19. Repertoires were generated with immunoSEQ multiplex PCR, while TCRdb's copy carries only in-frame clones and drops some. The table shows 50,000 to 75,000 clones, with roughly 84% occurring only once. Sequencing was carried out using peripheral blood. Source of these receptors: an elderly man in a cohort sampled during active COVID-19.

This sequence joins TRBV5-1 and TRBJ2-2, with 9 positions matching TRBD1. Germline V gene data show CDR1 as SGHRS and CDR2 as YFSETQ. The J segment lost 5 bases and the V segment lost 4 bases, leaving 9 bases of the junction unmatched. The CDR3 is 16 amino acids. The chain's CDR3 is CASSPPGQGFTGELFF. In DNA, the CDR3 is TGCGCCAGCAGCCCACCGGGACAGGGATTTACCGGGGAGCTGTTTTTT.

This chain joins TRBV28 and TRBJ2-7, with 10 bases that match TRBD2. The CDR3 contains 16 residues. V was pared by 5 bases and J by 6 bases, with 13 bases of the junction left unmatched. CDR1 and CDR2 from the germline V gene are MDHEN and SYDVKM. CDR3 bases: TGTGCCAGCAGTAAGGGGACTAGCGCCGCCGGGGGCGAGCAGTACTTC. It yields the protein CASSKGTSAAGGEQYF.

The chain recombines TRBV19 with TRBJ1-6; 8 bases are shared with TRBD1. V shed 3 bases, J shed 9 bases, and the junction held 1 base outside the gene matches. The CDR3 spans 13 residues. Germline CDR1 is LNHDA and CDR2 is SQIVND (reference sequence). CDR3 nucleotides: TGTGCCAGTAGTATTACAGGGGGTTCACCCCTCCACTTT. Its translation is CASSITGGSPLHF.

This chain uses TRBV4-2 with TRBJ1-2; possible D gene TRBD1, 6 bases. In germline, CDR1 is LGHNA, CDR2 YNFKEQ. This CDR3 region has 15 residues. Trimming took 3 bases from V and 6 from J, leaving 17 bases between them. CDR3 in DNA: TGTGCCAGCAGCCACCCAGGGGAAACGATCCATGGCTACACCTTC. Protein product: CASSHPGETIHGYTF.

This chain uses TRBV7-9 with TRBJ2-6; 10 bases map to TRBD2. In germline, CDR1 is SEHNR, CDR2 FQNEAQ (reference sequence). This CDR3 comprises 17 residues. Trimming removed 2 bases from V and 2 bases from J; junction bases left unmatched: 3. In nucleotides, the CDR3 is TGTGCCAGCAGCTTAACTAGCGGGAACGCTGGGGCCAACGTCCTGACTTTC. This encodes CASSLTSGNAGANVLTF. The whole variable domain, remainder taken from reference TRBV7-9 and TRBJ2-6, is DTGVSQNPRHKITKRGQNVTFRCDPISEHNRLYWYRQTLGQGPEFLTYFQNEAQLEKSRLLSDRFSAERPKGSFSTLEIQRTEQGDSAMYLCASSLTSGNAGANVLTFGAGSRLTVL.

Only a few counts were recorded for this clone. The chain is built from TRBV7-3 and TRBJ2-1, with D hard to call. Trimming cost V 1 base and J 6 bases, with 4 bases left between them. The CDR3 extends over 12 amino acids. CDR1 and CDR2 (germline): SGHTA, FQGTGA. The CDR3 here is CASSLNLNEQFF. In DNA form, the CDR3 reads TGTGCCAGCAGCTTAAATCTCAATGAGCAGTTCTTC.

The chain couples TRBV9 to TRBJ2-3, with 8 bases matching TRBD2. This CDR3 contains 14 residues. The germline CDR1 and CDR2 sequences are SGDLS and YYNGEE. V dropped 4 bases and J dropped 6; count of bases not matched to a gene: 7. CDR3 DNA sequence: TGTGCCAGCAGCCTGACTAGCGCGGGGGATACGCAGTATTTT. Residues: CASSLTSAGDTQYF.

In this sample, this clone turned up once. CDR3 residues: CASSQLAGGPHEQFF. As DNA, the CDR3 is TGTGCCAGCAGCCAACTAGCGGGAGGGCCCCATGAGCAGTTCTTC. The V gene is TRBV14, the J gene TRBJ2-1; 12 positions agree with TRBD2. Losses at the gene ends were 2 bases for V and 8 bases for J; bases not matched to a gene: 4. This CDR3 has 15 residues. The germline V gene has CDR1 SGHDN and CDR2 FVKESK.

V usage is TRBV19 and J usage is TRBJ1-1; a weak D match, TRBD1 (6 bases). The CDR3 length is 14 residues. CDR1 and CDR2 from the germline V gene are LNHDA and SQIVND (reference sequence). V dropped 3 bases and J dropped 5 bases, with 13 bases sitting between them. The CDR3 DNA is TGTGCCAGTAGTATCCAGGGGATTAGAACTGAAGCTTTCTTT. It is translated as CASSIQGIRTEAFF.

V is TRBV7-2 and J is TRBJ2-1; 12 bases are shared with TRBD2. Germline CDR1 and CDR2: SGHTA and FQGNSA. This CDR3 has 14 residues. The ends lost 5 bases at V and 14 bases at J; junction bases unmatched: 10. The CDR3 DNA follows: TGTGCCAGCAGCCCTAAGACTAGCGGGGGCCCCAAGTTCTTC. It codes for CASSPKTSGGPKFF.

The chain links TRBV24-1 to TRBJ2-2, with D possibly TRBD1 on 5 matching bases. V dropped 7 bases and J dropped 1 base, with 6 bases sitting between them. The length of the CDR3 is 13 residues. CDR1 is KGHDR and CDR2 is SFDVKD in the germline V gene. The CDR3 region is CATRGQNTGELFF. In DNA, the CDR3 is TGTGCCACCAGAGGACAGAACACCGGGGAGCTGTTTTTT.

The rearrangement links TRBV11-1 to TRBJ2-7; D might be TRBD1 (5 bases). The CDR3 contains 13 residues. The V and J ends lost 6 bases and 0 bases respectively, with 9 bases between them. Germline V gene lookup returns CDR1 SGHAT and CDR2 FQDESV (reference sequence). CDR3 sequence reads: CASSPDISYEQYF. The CDR3 coding sequence is TGTGCCAGCAGTCCGGACATCTCCTACGAGCAGTACTTC.

The V and J genes are TRBV3-1 (or the pseudogene TRBV3-2) and TRBJ1-2, with D perhaps matching TRBD1 (6 bases). V was clipped by 3 bases and J by 1 base, with 12 bases between them. The CDR3 covers 15 residues. Germline V gene data show CDR1 as LGHDT and CDR2 as YNNKEL (reference sequence). The CDR3 coding sequence is TGTGCCAGCAGCCAGACTGACAGGTATAACTATGGCTACACCTTC. This translates into CASSQTDRYNYGYTF.

The rearrangement links TRBV3-1 (or the pseudogene TRBV3-2) to TRBJ1-5, with a tentative D call TRBD1 (6 bases). CDR3 length: 13 amino acids. CDR1 and CDR2 (germline): LGHDT, YNNKEL (reference sequence). V was clipped by 3 bases and J by 6 bases, with 9 bases between them. The CDR3: CASSQGGPQPQHF. The CDR3 region has the DNA TGTGCCAGCAGCCAGGGGGGGCCTCAGCCCCAGCATTTT.

This chain links TRBV5-6 with TRBJ1-2, with D tentatively TRBD1 (5 bases). Germline CDR1 and CDR2: SGHDT and YYEEEE. Trimming pared 5 bases from V and 2 bases from J, leaving 10 bases between. The CDR3 sequence is 13 residues long. The CDR3: CASSLPGNYGYTF. The CDR3, as DNA: TGTGCCAGCAGTTTACCAGGGAACTATGGCTACACCTTC.

This sequence joins TRBV5-1 and TRBJ2-3, with D perhaps matching TRBD1 (5 bases). The V gene lost 0 bases and the J gene lost 4 bases, with 15 bases spanning the gap. Germline values: CDR1 SGHRS, CDR2 YFSETQ. The CDR3 runs 16 residues. This chain's CDR3 is CASSLASRADSDTQYF. The CDR3 DNA follows: TGCGCCAGCAGCTTGGCCTCCAGGGCCGACTCAGATACGCAGTATTTT.

The rearrangement links TRBV7-2 to TRBJ2-1; no definite D call. This CDR3 region has 13 residues. The ends were cut back, 0 bases at V and 7 bases at J, with 7 bases in the middle. Germline V gene sequence: CDR1 SGHTA, CDR2 FQGNSA. The CDR3: CASSLATGNEQFF. The CDR3 DNA sequence: TGTGCCAGCAGCTTAGCGACGGGTAATGAGCAGTTCTTC.

This sequence joins TRBV9 and TRBJ1-3; D might be TRBD1 (6 bases). V dropped 3 bases and J dropped 2 bases, with 6 bases sitting between them. The germline gives CDR1 SGDLS, CDR2 YYNGEE. The CDR3 sequence is 13 residues long. The CDR3 nucleotides read TGTGCCAGCAGCGAGGGGGCTGGAAACACCATATATTTT. Its protein is CASSEGAGNTIYF.

The J gene is TRBJ2-3, the V gene TRBV3-1 (or the pseudogene TRBV3-2); D not resolved. CDR1 LGHDT and CDR2 YNNKEL come from the germline V gene (reference sequence). The CDR3 has 13 amino acids. The V gene lost 4 bases and the J gene lost 5 bases, with 10 bases spanning the gap. As DNA, the CDR3 is TGTGCCAGCAGCCCCTCCCAGAAAGATACGCAGTATTTT. Translation: CASSPSQKDTQYF.

This chain uses TRBV5-1 with TRBJ2-5; 9 positions match TRBD2. CDR1 and CDR2 from the germline V gene are SGHRS and YFSETQ. J was trimmed by 5 bases and V by 4 bases; bases with no gene match: 12. The CDR3 is 16 amino acids. Written as DNA, the CDR3 is TGCGCCAGCAGCCCGGAACCCCCGAGCGGGGGGGAGACCCAGTACTTC. The encoded protein is CASSPEPPSGGETQYF.

The chain employs TRBV30 and TRBJ1-5, with TRBD1 matching over 7 bases. This CDR3 has 15 residues. The junction had 9 bases not matched to a gene; V was cut back by 0 bases and J by 7 bases. Germline V gives CDR1 GTSNPN, CDR2 SVGIG (reference sequence). CDR3 protein: CAWSVRGRGEQPQHF. CDR3 nucleotide sequence: TGTGCCTGGAGTGTACGAGGCAGGGGGGAGCAGCCCCAGCATTTT.

The V call is TRBV18, the J call TRBJ2-3; D unclear. CDR3 length: 14 amino acids. The germline gives CDR1 KGHSH, CDR2 LQKENI. V lost 3 bases and J lost 0, with 7 bases in between. This chain's CDR3 is CASSPSTSTDTQYF. Written as DNA, the CDR3 is TGTGCCAGCTCACCCTCGACTAGCACAGATACGCAGTATTTT. The whole variable domain, filled in from reference TRBV18 and TRBJ2-3, reads NAGVMQNPRHLVRRRGQEARLRCSPMKGHSHVYWYRQLPEEGLKFMVYLQKENIIDESGMPKERFSAEFPKEGPSILRIQQVVRGDSAAYFCASSPSTSTDTQYFGPGTRLTVL.

J is TRBJ2-1 and V is TRBV2; 7 bases agree with TRBD2. The CDR3 runs 15 residues. Trimming removed 3 bases from V and 8 bases from J; junction bases left unmatched: 10. Germline V gives CDR1 SNHLY, CDR2 FYNNEI. The CDR3 region has the DNA TGTGCCAGCAGTGATCGGGCTAGCGGAGTGTATGAGCAGTTCTTC. It is translated as CASSDRASGVYEQFF.

The V and J genes are TRBV30 and TRBJ1-1; tentative D call: TRBD1 (6 bases). V was trimmed by 3 bases and J by 0 bases, leaving 14 bases between them. The CDR3 runs 15 residues. Germline loops: CDR1 GTSNPN, CDR2 SVGIG (reference sequence). The CDR3 coding sequence is TGTGCCTGGAGAGGACAGCCGTTTATGAACACTGAAGCTTTCTTT. Translation: CAWRGQPFMNTEAFF.

The V gene is TRBV9, the J gene TRBJ2-1; tentatively, D is TRBD2 (6 bases). CDR3 length: 16 residues. Trimming removed 4 bases at V and 4 bases at J, with 18 bases between. Germline CDR1 is SGDLS and CDR2 is YYNGEE. CDR3 sequence: CASSTRTYGGYNEQFF. The DNA for the CDR3 is TGTGCCAGCAGCACCCGGACTTACGGGGGTTACAATGAGCAGTTCTTC. Full variable domain (rest looked up from reference TRBV9 and TRBJ2-1): DSGVTQTPKHLITATGQRVTLRCSPRSGDLSVYWYQQSLDQGLQFLIQYYNGEERAKGNILERFSAQQFPDLHSELNLSSLELGDSALYFCASSTRTYGGYNEQFFGPGTRLTVL.